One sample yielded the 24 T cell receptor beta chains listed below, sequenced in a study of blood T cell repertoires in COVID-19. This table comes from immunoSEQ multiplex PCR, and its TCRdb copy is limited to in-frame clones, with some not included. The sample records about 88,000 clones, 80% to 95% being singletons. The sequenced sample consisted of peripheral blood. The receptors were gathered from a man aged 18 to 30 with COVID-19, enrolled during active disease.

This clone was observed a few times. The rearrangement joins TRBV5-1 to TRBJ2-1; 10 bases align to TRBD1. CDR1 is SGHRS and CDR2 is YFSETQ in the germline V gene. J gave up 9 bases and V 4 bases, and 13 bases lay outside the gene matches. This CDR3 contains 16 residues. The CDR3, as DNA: TGCGCCAGCAGCACTCACTACGGACAGGGGGACACTGAGCAGTTCTTC. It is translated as CASSTHYGQGDTEQFF.

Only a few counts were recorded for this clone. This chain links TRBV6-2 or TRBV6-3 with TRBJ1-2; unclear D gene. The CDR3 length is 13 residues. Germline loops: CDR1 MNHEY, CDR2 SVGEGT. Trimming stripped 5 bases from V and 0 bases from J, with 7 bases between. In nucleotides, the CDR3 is TGTGCCAGCAGTCGGGTGCCTAACTATGGCTACACCTTC. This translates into CASSRVPNYGYTF.

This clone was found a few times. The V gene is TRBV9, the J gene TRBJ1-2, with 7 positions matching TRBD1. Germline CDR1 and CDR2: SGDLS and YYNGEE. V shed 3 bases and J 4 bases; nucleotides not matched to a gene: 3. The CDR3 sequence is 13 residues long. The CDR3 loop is CASSDRQGYGYTF. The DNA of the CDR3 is TGTGCCAGCAGCGACCGACAGGGCTATGGCTACACCTTC.

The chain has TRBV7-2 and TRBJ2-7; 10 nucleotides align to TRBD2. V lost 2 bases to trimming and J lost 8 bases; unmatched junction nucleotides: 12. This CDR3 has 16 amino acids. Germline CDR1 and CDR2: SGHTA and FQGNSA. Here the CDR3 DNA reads TGTGCCAGCAGCTTAAGGCTAGCGGGAGTCCAGGGGAAGCAGTACTTC. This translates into CASSLRLAGVQGKQYF.

The CDR3 sequence: CASSGNRGWTGELFF. The CDR3 coding sequence is TGTGCCAGCAGCGGCAACAGGGGGTGGACCGGGGAGCTGTTTTTT. The chain links TRBV11-2 to TRBJ2-2; 8 positions match TRBD1. Per the germline V gene, CDR1 is SGHAT and CDR2 is FQNNGV. The CDR3 sequence is 15 residues long. V lost 5 bases and J lost 5; bases outside the gene matches: 7.

As DNA, the CDR3 is TGTGCCAGCAGGAGGACAGGGGCGGCCACTGAAGCTTTCTTT. Protein: CASRRTGAATEAFF. The chain uses TRBV6-5 and TRBJ1-1; 9 bases fit TRBD1. The length of the CDR3 is 14 residues. The V gene end was trimmed by 6 bases and the J gene end by 4 bases; junction bases not matched to a gene: 6. Per germline, CDR1 MNHEY and CDR2 SVGAGI.

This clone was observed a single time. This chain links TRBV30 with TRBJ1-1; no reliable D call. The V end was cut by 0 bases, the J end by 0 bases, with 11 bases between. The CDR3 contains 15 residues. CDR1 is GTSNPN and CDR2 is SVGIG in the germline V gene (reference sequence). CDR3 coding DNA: TGTGCCTGGAGTGTGGGGTACGGGATGAACACTGAAGCTTTCTTT. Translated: CAWSVGYGMNTEAFF.

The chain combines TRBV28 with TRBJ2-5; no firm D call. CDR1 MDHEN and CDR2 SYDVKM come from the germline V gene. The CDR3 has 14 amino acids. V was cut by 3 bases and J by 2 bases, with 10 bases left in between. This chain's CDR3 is CASSFFAEQETQYF. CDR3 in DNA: TGTGCCAGCAGTTTCTTCGCAGAACAAGAGACCCAGTACTTC.

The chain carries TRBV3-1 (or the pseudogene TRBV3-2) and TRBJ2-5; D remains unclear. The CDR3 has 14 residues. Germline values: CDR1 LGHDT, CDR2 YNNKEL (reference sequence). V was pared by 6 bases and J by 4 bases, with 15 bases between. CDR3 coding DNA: TGTGCCAGCAGTCCCATCCTCCCCGGAGAGACCCAGTACTTC. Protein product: CASSPILPGETQYF.

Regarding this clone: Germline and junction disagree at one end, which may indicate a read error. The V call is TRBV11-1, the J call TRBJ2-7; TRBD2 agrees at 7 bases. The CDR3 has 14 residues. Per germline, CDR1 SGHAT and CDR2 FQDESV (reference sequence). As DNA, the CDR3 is TGTGCCAGCAGCCTAGCGGTCGGTCCATACGAGCAGTACTTC. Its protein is CASSLAVGPYEQYF.

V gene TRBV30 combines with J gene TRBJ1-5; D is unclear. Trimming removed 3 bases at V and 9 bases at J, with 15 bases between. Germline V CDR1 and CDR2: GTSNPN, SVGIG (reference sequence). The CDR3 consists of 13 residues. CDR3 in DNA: TGTGCCTGGAGCGATAGCGGCCAGCCGCCCCAGCATTTT. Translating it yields CAWSDSGQPPQHF. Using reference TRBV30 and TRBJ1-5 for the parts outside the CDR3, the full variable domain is SQTIHQWPATLVQPVGSPLSLECTVEGTSNPNLYWYRQAAGRGLQLLFYSVGIGQISSEVPQNLSASRPQDRQFILSSKKLLLSDSGFYLCAWSDSGQPPQHFGDGTRLSIL.

CDR3 nucleotide sequence: TGTGCCAGCCGCCCTGGACACGGGGGGCCGGGGGAGCTGTTTTTT. Its translation: CASRPGHGGPGELFF. This chain connects TRBV6-6 to TRBJ2-2, with D maybe TRBD2 (7 bases). Germline V CDR1 and CDR2: MNHNY, SVGAGI (reference sequence). The V gene lost 8 bases and the J gene lost 8 bases, with 21 bases spanning the gap. The CDR3 spans 15 residues.

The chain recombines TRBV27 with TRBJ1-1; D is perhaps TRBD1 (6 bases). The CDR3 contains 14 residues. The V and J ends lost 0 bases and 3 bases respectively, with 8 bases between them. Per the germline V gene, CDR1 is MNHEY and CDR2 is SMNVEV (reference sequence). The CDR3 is CASSLSSGDTEAFF. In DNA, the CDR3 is TGTGCCAGCAGTTTATCGTCAGGGGACACTGAAGCTTTCTTT.

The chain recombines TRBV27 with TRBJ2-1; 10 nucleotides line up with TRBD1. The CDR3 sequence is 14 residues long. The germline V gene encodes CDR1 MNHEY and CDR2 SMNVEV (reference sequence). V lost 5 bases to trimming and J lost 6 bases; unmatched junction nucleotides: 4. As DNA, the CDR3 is TGTGCCAGCAGTACATGGACAGGGGGCAATGAGCAGTTCTTC. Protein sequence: CASSTWTGGNEQFF.

Written as DNA, the CDR3 is TGTGCCAGCAGTCTAGAGTACAATGAGCAGTTCTTC. This translates into CASSLEYNEQFF. The chain uses TRBV6-2 or TRBV6-3 and TRBJ2-1, with no clear D. Germline CDR1 reads MNHEY; CDR2 reads SVGEGT. The CDR3 length is 12 residues. The V and J ends lost 5 bases and 4 bases respectively, with 6 bases between them.

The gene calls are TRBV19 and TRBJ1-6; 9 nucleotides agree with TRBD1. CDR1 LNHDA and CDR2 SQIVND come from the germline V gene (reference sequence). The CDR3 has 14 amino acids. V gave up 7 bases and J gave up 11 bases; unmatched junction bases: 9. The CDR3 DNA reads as TGTGCCAGTAAGCCGGGACAGGGTAGGACACCCCTCCACTTT. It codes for CASKPGQGRTPLHF.

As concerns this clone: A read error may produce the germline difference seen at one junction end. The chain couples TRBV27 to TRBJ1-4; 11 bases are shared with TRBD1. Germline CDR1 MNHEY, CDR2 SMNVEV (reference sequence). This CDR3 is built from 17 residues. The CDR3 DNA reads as TGTGCCAGCAGTTTCCGGGACAGGGGGGCAACTAATGAAAAACTGCTTTTT. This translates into CASSFRDRGATNEKLLF.

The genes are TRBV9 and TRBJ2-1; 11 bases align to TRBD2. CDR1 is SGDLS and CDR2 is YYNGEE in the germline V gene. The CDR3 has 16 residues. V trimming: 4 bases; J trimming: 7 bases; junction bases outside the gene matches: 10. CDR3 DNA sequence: TGTGCCAGCAGCACACAGCCCGGGACTAGCGGTAATGAGCAGTTCTTC. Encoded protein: CASSTQPGTSGNEQFF.

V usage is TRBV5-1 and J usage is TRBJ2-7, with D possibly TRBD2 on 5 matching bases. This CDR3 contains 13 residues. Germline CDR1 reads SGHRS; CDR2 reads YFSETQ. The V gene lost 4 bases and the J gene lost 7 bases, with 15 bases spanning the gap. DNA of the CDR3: TGCGCCAGCAGCCTCGCGGGTACTGAGGAGCAGTACTTC. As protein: CASSLAGTEEQYF.

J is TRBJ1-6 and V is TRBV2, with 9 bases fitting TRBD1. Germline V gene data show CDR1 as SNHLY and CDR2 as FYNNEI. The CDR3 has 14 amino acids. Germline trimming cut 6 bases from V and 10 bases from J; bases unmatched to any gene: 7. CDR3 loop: CASSPDRGPSPLHF. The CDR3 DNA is TGTGCCAGCAGCCCGGACAGGGGACCCTCACCCCTCCACTTT.

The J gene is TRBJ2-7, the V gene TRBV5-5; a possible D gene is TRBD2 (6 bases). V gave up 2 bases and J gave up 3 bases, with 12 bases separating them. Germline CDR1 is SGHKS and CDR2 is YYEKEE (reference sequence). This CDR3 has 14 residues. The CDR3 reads CASSFRDSNYEQYF. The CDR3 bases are TGTGCCAGCAGCTTCCGGGACTCCAACTACGAGCAGTACTTC.

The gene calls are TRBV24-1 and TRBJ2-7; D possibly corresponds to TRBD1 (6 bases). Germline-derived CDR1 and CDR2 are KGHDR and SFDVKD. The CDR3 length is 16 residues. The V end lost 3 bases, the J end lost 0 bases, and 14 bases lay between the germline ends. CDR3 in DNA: TGTGCCACCAGTGATCGGGTGACAGGAGGCTCCTACGAGCAGTACTTC. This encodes CATSDRVTGGSYEQYF.

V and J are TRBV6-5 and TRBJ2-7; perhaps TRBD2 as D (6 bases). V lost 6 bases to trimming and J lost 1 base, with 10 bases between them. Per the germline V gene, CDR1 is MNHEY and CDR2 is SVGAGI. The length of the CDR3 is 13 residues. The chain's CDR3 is CASRLTRSYEQYF. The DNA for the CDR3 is TGTGCCAGCAGGCTGACTAGATCCTACGAGCAGTACTTC.

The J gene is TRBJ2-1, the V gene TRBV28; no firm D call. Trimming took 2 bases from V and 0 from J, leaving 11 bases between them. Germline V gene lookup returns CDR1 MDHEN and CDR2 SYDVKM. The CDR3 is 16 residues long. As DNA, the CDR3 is TGTGCCAGCAGTTTAAATTACGGTAGCTCCTACAATGAGCAGTTCTTC. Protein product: CASSLNYGSSYNEQFF.